Below, one T cell receptor (beta chain) is given with its context. The sample has other DNA sequences that encode this CDR3 too. The data originate from a study of cytomegalovirus exposure and HLA in healthy donors. The germline V gene encodes CDR1 ENHRY and CDR2 SYGVKD. This CDR3 spans 11 amino acids. The V end lost 11 bases, the J end lost 1 base, and 8 bases lay between the germline ends. Both 60 Vbeta primers and 13 Jbeta primers went into the PCR. Sequenced by immunoSEQ multiplex PCR; TCRdb stores in-frame clones only, minus some. The data contain 150,000 to 200,000 clones, about 75% of them singletons.

Material: PBMCs. The gene calls are TRBV10-3 and TRBJ1-1; no definite D call. The source of this sequence is a male donor in good health and CMV-seronegative. CDR3 residues: CASGGNTEAFF. CDR3 DNA sequence: TGTGCCTCCGGAGGGAACACTGAAGCTTTCTTT.